This is a list of T cell receptor beta chains from one sample in a study of T-cell memory formation after mild COVID-19. One entry per CDR3 protein, called by TCRdb with MiXCR from the 5' RACE reads. Here the sample spans around 140,000 distinct CDR3 sequences, approximately 6% being singletons. The material sequenced was PBMCs or a T cell subset sorted from them (not recorded which). The receptor set was obtained from an adult woman who had mild COVID-19 (a few samples of this study predate the infection). Cell type and time point are not known. The CDR3 runs from the conserved cysteine through the conserved F or W. The D gene is left open where the match is weak. Part of the rows lack a size; the others show once, few, many or a class for expanded clones.

size: -
J: TRBJ1-2
V: TRBV24-1
D: -
DNA: TGTGCCACCAGTGGCGGCCGGGGCGAAAACTATGGCTACACCTTC
CDR3: CATSGGRGENYGYTF

size: few
J: TRBJ2-2
V: TRBV14
D: -
DNA: TGTGCCAGCAGCCAAGTGCGGACGCGGGGGGAGCTGTTTTTT
CDR3: CASSQVRTRGELFF

size: few
J: TRBJ2-7
V: TRBV30
D: -
DNA: TGTGCCTGGAGTCCTGACAGGTCCTACGAGCAGTACTTC
CDR3: CAWSPDRSYEQYF

size: -
J: TRBJ2-7
V: TRBV18
D: -
DNA: TGTGCCAGCTCACCAGAGCAGTTCTACGAGCAGTACTTC
CDR3: CASSPEQFYEQYF

size: many
J: TRBJ1-6
V: TRBV5-1
D: -
DNA: TGCGCCAGCAGCTTACGGGGACATAATTCACCCCTCCACTTT
CDR3: CASSLRGHNSPLHF

size: few
J: TRBJ1-5
V: TRBV3-1
D: TRBD1
DNA: TGTGCCAGCAGCCAGGGCAGGGGGCTTAGCAATCAGCCCCAGCATTTT
CDR3: CASSQGRGLSNQPQHF

size: many
J: TRBJ1-4
V: TRBV9
D: TRBD1
DNA: TGTGCCAGCAGCTCGGGAGACAGGGGGCAAAAACTGTTTTTT
CDR3: CASSSGDRGQKLFF

size: few
J: TRBJ2-3
V: TRBV12-3/TRBV12-4
D: -
DNA: TGTGCCAGCAGTTTATGGGGGGCCGGCACAGATACGCAGTATTTT
CDR3: CASSLWGAGTDTQYF

size: many
J: TRBJ2-3
V: TRBV5-1
D: -
DNA: TGCGCCAGCAGACTAAATCTTGATACGCAGTATTTT
CDR3: CASRLNLDTQYF

size: many
J: TRBJ2-6
V: TRBV4-1
D: -
DNA: TGCGCCAGCAGAAAGCACGGGACACTCTCTGGGGCCAACGTCCTGACTTTC
CDR3: CASRKHGTLSGANVLTF

size: -
J: TRBJ1-4
V: TRBV12-3/TRBV12-4
D: -
DNA: TGTGCCAGCACCTATAATGAAAAACTGTTTTTT
CDR3: CASTYNEKLFF

size: many
J: TRBJ2-3
V: TRBV7-9
D: TRBD2
DNA: TGTGCCAGCAGCTTAGGACTAGCGGGAGGGCCTGCAGATACGCAGTATTTT
CDR3: CASSLGLAGGPADTQYF

size: -
J: TRBJ1-2
V: TRBV7-9
D: -
DNA: TGTGCCAGCAGCGAGACAGCCGTTAACTATGGCTACACCTTC
CDR3: CASSETAVNYGYTF

size: many
J: TRBJ2-7
V: TRBV9
D: -
DNA: TGTGCCAGCAGCGTAGCGGGGGCCTACGAGCAGTACTTC
CDR3: CASSVAGAYEQYF

size: many
J: TRBJ1-6
V: TRBV5-1
D: -
DNA: TGCGCCAGCAGCTTGACAGGCTTAAATTCACCCCTCCACTTT
CDR3: CASSLTGLNSPLHF

size: few
J: TRBJ2-2
V: TRBV7-9
D: -
DNA: TGTGCCAGCAGCCACGGTCCCGGAGGCGGGGAGCTGTTTTTT
CDR3: CASSHGPGGGELFF

size: -
J: TRBJ2-7
V: TRBV12-3/TRBV12-4
D: TRBD2
DNA: TGTGCCAGCAGTTTTGGATCTAGCGGCTACGAGCAGTACTTC
CDR3: CASSFGSSGYEQYF

size: many
J: TRBJ2-7
V: TRBV11-3
D: -
DNA: TGTGCCAGCAGCTCCCGTCGGTGGTCTTCGGAGCAGTACTTC
CDR3: CASSSRRWSSEQYF

size: -
J: TRBJ2-2
V: TRBV5-1
D: TRBD1
DNA: TGCGCCAGCAGTTGGGACAGGAGGACCGGGGAGCTGTTTTTT
CDR3: CASSWDRRTGELFF

size: many
J: TRBJ2-7
V: TRBV12-3/TRBV12-4
D: -
DNA: TGTGCCAGCAGTTCGCCATACTACGAGCAGTACTTC
CDR3: CASSSPYYEQYF

size: many
J: TRBJ1-1
V: TRBV7-9
D: -
DNA: TGTGCCAGCAGCTTAGACGGACTGAACACTGAAGCTTTCTTT
CDR3: CASSLDGLNTEAFF

size: -
J: TRBJ2-7
V: TRBV30
D: TRBD2
DNA: TGTGCCTGGAGTTATCTAGCGGGAGACTACGAGCAGTACTTC
CDR3: CAWSYLAGDYEQYF

size: -
J: TRBJ2-1
V: TRBV5-5
D: TRBD1
DNA: TGTGCCAGCAGCTTGGGCTCCGGGACAGCTTCCTACAATGAGCAGTTCTTC
CDR3: CASSLGSGTASYNEQFF

size: many
J: TRBJ2-2
V: TRBV20-1
D: -
DNA: TGCAGTGCTAGAGTTACGGTCAGCGGGGAGCTGTTTTTT
CDR3: CSARVTVSGELFF